The 13 T cell receptor beta chains listed next were all sequenced from one sample in a study of blood T cell repertoires in COVID-19. Libraries were prepared by immunoSEQ multiplex PCR; TCRdb keeps only in-frame clonotypes and omits some of them. The table has around 140,000 clones, approximately 90% seen once. Source material: peripheral blood. These receptors came from a man aged 45-65 years with active or convalescent COVID-19.

This CDR3 is CASSEQGAEEKLFF. The CDR3 nucleotides are TGTGCCAGCAGTGAACAGGGGGCTGAAGAAAAACTGTTTTTT. This sequence joins TRBV4-2 and TRBJ1-4; the match to TRBD1 covers 9 bases. The J segment lost 8 bases and the V segment lost 6 bases, leaving 7 bases of the junction unmatched. Germline CDR1 and CDR2: LGHNA and YNFKEQ. The length of the CDR3 is 14 residues.

The CDR3 region has the DNA TGTGCCAGCAGTTTCAGGGGTGGCTACACCTTC. It specifies CASSFRGGYTF. The rearrangement links TRBV28 to TRBJ1-2, with a possible D match to TRBD1 (6 bases). The germline V gene encodes CDR1 MDHEN and CDR2 SYDVKM. The CDR3 loop spans 11 amino acids. With 3 bases removed from V and 7 bases from J, the gap between germline ends came to 6 bases.

V gene TRBV28 combines with J gene TRBJ2-1, with 10 bases matching TRBD2. Trimming cost V 4 bases and J 3 bases; bases outside gene matches: 3. Germline loops: CDR1 MDHEN, CDR2 SYDVKM. The CDR3 consists of 15 residues. In nucleotides, the CDR3 is TGTGCCAGCAGTTCTCCTAGCGGGAGCTACAATGAGCAGTTCTTC. Amino acids: CASSSPSGSYNEQFF.

The chain uses TRBV24-1 and TRBJ2-7; 9 positions match TRBD1. With 3 bases clipped from V and 4 bases from J, the junction kept 18 bases outside the gene matches. Looked up from germline, CDR1 is KGHDR and CDR2 is SFDVKD. The CDR3 is 19 amino acids. This CDR3 is CATSDQRRDRVYSRYEQYF. In nucleotides, the CDR3 is TGTGCCACCAGTGATCAAAGAAGGGACAGGGTTTATTCTCGGTACGAGCAGTACTTC.

The genes are TRBV28 and TRBJ2-2; a possible D gene is TRBD2 (7 bases). The CDR3 totals 16 residues. Germline V lookup: CDR1 MDHEN, CDR2 SYDVKM. V lost 3 bases and J 3 bases, leaving 14 bases between the germline ends. DNA for the CDR3: TGTGCCAGCAGTTTTAGGGGGGGCCAACACACCGGGGAGCTGTTTTTT. Translated: CASSFRGGQHTGELFF.

V and J are TRBV11-2 and TRBJ2-1; 7 bases are a match to TRBD2. The germline V gene has CDR1 SGHAT and CDR2 FQNNGV. The CDR3 loop spans 14 amino acids. Trimming cost V 3 bases and J 7 bases; bases outside gene matches: 6. The CDR3 nucleotides are TGTGCCAGCAGCTTGGCGGGAGTAAGGAATGAGCAGTTCTTC. As protein: CASSLAGVRNEQFF. Looking up the rest from reference TRBV11-2 and TRBJ2-1 gives the full variable domain: EAGVAQSPRYKIIEKRQSVAFWCNPISGHATLYWYQQILGQGPKLLIQFQNNGVVDDSQLPKDRFSAERLKGVDSTLKIQPAKLEDSAVYLCASSLAGVRNEQFFGPGTRLTVL.

This rearrangement joins TRBV2 to TRBJ1-5; D remains unclear. Germline assignment: CDR1 SNHLY and CDR2 FYNNEI. V was shortened by 0 bases and J by 2 bases, with 8 bases between the two germline ends. The length of the CDR3 is 15 residues. CDR3 amino acids: CASSEAARGNQPQHF. CDR3 DNA sequence: TGTGCCAGCAGTGAAGCGGCCCGGGGCAATCAGCCCCAGCATTTT.

DNA of the CDR3: TGTGCCAGCAGCTTGGGAATGGGCAGGGTAAATGCTTTCTTT. Its protein product is CASSLGMGRVNAFF. This chain joins TRBV5-8 and TRBJ1-1; weak D call: TRBD1 (5 bases). The CDR3 extends over 14 amino acids. Germline CDR1 and CDR2: SGHTS and YDEGEE. The V end was cut by 0 bases, the J end by 11 bases, with 17 bases between.

V usage is TRBV27 and J usage is TRBJ2-3; TRBD2 agrees at 11 bases. There are 16 residues in the CDR3. The germline CDR1 and CDR2 sequences are MNHEY and SMNVEV (reference sequence). With 3 bases clipped from V and 0 bases from J, the junction kept 2 bases outside the gene matches. The CDR3 sequence is CASSLTSGVSTDTQYF. CDR3 in DNA: TGTGCCAGCAGTTTGACTAGCGGGGTTAGCACAGATACGCAGTATTTT.

J is TRBJ2-5 and V is TRBV3-1 (or the pseudogene TRBV3-2); 11 bases align to TRBD2. This CDR3 region has 21 residues. The junction had 17 bases not matched to a gene; V was cut back by 2 bases and J by 0 bases. Germline V lookup: CDR1 LGHDT, CDR2 YNNKEL (reference sequence). CDR3 protein: CASSQFLAGGPRNSYQETQYF. The CDR3 nucleotides read TGTGCCAGCAGCCAATTCCTAGCGGGAGGACCTCGAAATTCATACCAAGAGACCCAGTACTTC.

The chain recombines TRBV27 with TRBJ1-2; tentative D call: TRBD1 (5 bases). Germline V CDR1 and CDR2: MNHEY, SMNVEV (reference sequence). The V gene lost 6 bases and the J gene lost 8 bases, with 16 bases spanning the gap. The CDR3 runs 13 residues. The chain's CDR3 is CASRNTGTTGYTF. The CDR3 DNA is TGTGCCAGCAGGAATACCGGGACTACGGGCTACACCTTC.

The V and J genes are TRBV19 and TRBJ2-5, with a weak D call TRBD2 (5 bases). V was pared by 7 bases and J by 0 bases, with 15 bases between. Germline V gene sequence: CDR1 LNHDA, CDR2 SQIVND (reference sequence). There are 15 residues in the CDR3. CDR3 DNA sequence: TGTGCCAGTACCCCCTCGAGGGTGAACCAAGAGACCCAGTACTTC. Translating gives CASTPSRVNQETQYF.

The chain recombines TRBV6-5 with TRBJ1-5, with D possibly being TRBD1 (5 bases). The CDR3 has 16 amino acids. The germline V gene encodes CDR1 MNHEY and CDR2 SVGAGI. Trimming took 2 bases from V and 2 from J, leaving 13 bases between them. CDR3 in DNA: TGTGCCAGCAGTTACGGGGCAGGGCCTGGCAATCAGCCCCAGCATTTT. Protein sequence: CASSYGAGPGNQPQHF.